This entry lists 3 T cell receptor beta chains sequenced from one sample in a study of identical twins. MiXCR, applied by TCRdb to the 5' RACE reads, yields one record per CDR3 protein. Of roughly 1.6 million distinct CDR3 sequences listed, under 35% were seen once; the top ten hold less than 0.35%. Material: cord blood. The source of these receptors is a newborn girl in good health.

The V and J genes are TRBV20-1 and TRBJ2-3, with TRBD2 matching over 7 bases. The CDR3 spans 14 residues. The germline V gene has CDR1 DFQATT and CDR2 SNEGSKA (reference sequence). Trimming cost V 3 bases and J 7 bases; bases outside gene matches: 10. DNA for the CDR3: TGCAGTGCTAGGGGGAGCGGGGAGCGTTATACGCAGTATTTT. Encoded protein: CSARGSGERYTQYF.

This clonotype was found once. The chain has TRBV20-1 and TRBJ1-2, with D unresolved. This CDR3 has 14 residues. The V and J ends lost 0 bases and 8 bases respectively, with 16 bases between them. Germline CDR1 DFQATT, CDR2 SNEGSKA (reference sequence). This CDR3 reads CSARDSVRVEGYTF. CDR3 sequence (DNA): TGCAGTGCTAGAGATTCGGTCCGGGTCGAAGGCTACACCTTC.

The rearrangement uses TRBV5-1 and TRBJ1-4; D may be TRBD1 (5 bases). Germline V gene data show CDR1 as SGHRS and CDR2 as YFSETQ. V lost 4 bases and J lost 8, with 15 bases in between. This CDR3 spans 14 amino acids. This chain's CDR3 is CASSNRTLREKLFF. The CDR3 DNA follows: TGCGCCAGCAGCAACAGGACGTTGCGGGAAAAACTGTTTTTT.